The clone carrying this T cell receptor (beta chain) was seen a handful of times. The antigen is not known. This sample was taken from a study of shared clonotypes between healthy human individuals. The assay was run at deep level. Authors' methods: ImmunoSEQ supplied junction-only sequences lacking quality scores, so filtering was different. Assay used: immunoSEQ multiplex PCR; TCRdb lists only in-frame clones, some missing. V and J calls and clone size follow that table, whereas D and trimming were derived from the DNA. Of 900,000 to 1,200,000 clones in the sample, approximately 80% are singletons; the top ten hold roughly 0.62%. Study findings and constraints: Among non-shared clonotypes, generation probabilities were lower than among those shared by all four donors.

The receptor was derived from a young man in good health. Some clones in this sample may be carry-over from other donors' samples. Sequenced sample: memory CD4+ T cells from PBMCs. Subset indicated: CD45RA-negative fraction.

The CDR3 DNA follows: TGCGCCAGCAGCTTAGGACAGGGTATCCACGAGCAGTACTTC. Its translation: CASSLGQGIHEQYF. The chain recombines TRBV5-1 with TRBJ2-7; TRBD1 matches 8 bases. The V gene's germline CDR1 is SGHRS and CDR2 YFSETQ. CDR3 size: 14 residues. J lost 5 bases, V lost 2 bases, and 6 bases had no gene match.